This T cell receptor beta chain was found in a study of cytomegalovirus exposure and HLA in healthy donors. V was trimmed by 4 bases and J by 10 bases, leaving 19 bases between them. CDR3 length equals 14 residues. CDR1 and CDR2 from the germline V gene are GTSNPN and SVGIG (reference sequence). Amplification used 60 Vbeta primers and 13 Jbeta primers. Clones were sequenced by immunoSEQ multiplex PCR, and TCRdb holds only the in-frame ones, with some missing. Found here are roughly 150,000 clones, 85% of them singletons; the top ten hold 1%. The receptor's source is a boy younger than 10 in good health and CMV-seronegative. Sequencing input: PBMCs. The gene calls are TRBV30 and TRBJ1-4, with a weak D call TRBD1 (6 bases). In DNA, the CDR3 is TGTGCCTGGACTATACAGGGCTTTGGGGGAAAACTGTTTTTT. It encodes CAWTIQGFGGKLFF.